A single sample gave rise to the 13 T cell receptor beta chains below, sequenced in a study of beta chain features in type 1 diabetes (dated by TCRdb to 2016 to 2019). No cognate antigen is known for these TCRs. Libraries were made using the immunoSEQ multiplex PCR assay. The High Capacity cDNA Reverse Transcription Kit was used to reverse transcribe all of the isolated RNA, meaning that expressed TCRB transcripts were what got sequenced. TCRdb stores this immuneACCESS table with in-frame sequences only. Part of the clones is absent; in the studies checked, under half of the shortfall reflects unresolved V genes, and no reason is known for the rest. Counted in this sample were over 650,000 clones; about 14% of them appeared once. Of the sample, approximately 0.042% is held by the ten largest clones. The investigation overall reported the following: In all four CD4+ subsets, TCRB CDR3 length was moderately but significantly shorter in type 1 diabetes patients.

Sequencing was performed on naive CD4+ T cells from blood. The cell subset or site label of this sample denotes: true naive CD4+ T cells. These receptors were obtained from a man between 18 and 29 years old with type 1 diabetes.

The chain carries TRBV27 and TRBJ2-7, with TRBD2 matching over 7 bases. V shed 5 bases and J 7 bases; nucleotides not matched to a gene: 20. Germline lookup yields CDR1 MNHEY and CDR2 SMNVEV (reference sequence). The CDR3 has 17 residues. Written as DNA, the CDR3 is TGTGCCAGCAGTCCTACTAATCCTGCGGGGGTTGGTAAAGAGCAGTACTTC. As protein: CASSPTNPAGVGKEQYF.

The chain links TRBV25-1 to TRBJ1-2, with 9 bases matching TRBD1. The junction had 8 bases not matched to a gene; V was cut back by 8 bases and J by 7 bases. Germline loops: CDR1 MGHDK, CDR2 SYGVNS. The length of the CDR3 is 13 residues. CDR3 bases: TGTGCCAGCCGCGGGGACAGGGTCTCTGGCTACACCTTC. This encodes CASRGDRVSGYTF.

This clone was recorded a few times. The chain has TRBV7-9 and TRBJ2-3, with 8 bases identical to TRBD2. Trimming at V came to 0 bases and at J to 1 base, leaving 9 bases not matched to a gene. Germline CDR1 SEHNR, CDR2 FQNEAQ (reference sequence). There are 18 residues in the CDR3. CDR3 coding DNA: TGTGCCAGCAGCTTAGCGAGCGGGGGAACTAGCGGCACAGATACGCAGTATTTT. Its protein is CASSLASGGTSGTDTQYF.

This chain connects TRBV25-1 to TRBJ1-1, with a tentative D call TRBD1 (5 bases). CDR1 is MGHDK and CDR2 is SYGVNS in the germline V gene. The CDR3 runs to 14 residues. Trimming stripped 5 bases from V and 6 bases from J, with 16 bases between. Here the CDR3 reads CASSTDRSVAEAFF. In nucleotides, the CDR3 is TGTGCCAGCAGTACCGACAGAAGCGTCGCTGAAGCTTTCTTT.

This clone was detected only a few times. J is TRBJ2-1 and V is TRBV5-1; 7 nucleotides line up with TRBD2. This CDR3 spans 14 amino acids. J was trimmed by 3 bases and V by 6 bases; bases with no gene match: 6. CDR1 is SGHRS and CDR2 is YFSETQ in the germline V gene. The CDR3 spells CASTQSGNYNEQFF. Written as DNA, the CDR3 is TGCGCCAGCACCCAAAGCGGGAACTACAATGAGCAGTTCTTC.

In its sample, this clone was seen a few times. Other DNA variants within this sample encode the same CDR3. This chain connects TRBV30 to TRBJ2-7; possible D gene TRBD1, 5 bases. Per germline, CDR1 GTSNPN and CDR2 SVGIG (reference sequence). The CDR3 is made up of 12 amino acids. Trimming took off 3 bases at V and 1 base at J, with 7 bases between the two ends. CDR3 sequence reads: CAWRQGSYEQYF. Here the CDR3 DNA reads TGTGCCTGGAGGCAGGGATCCTACGAGCAGTACTTC.

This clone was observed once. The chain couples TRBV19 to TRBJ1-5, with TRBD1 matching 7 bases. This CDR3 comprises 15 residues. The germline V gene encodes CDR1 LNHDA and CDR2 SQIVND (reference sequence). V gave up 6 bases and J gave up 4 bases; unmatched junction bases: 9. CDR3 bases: TGTGCCAGTAGACCTTTGACAGGGTGGAATCAGCCCCAGCATTTT. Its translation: CASRPLTGWNQPQHF.

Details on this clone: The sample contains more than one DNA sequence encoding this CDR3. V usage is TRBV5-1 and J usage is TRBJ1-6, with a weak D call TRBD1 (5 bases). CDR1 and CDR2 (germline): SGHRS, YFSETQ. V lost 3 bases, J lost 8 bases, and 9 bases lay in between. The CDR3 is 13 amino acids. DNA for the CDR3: TGCGCCAGCAGCTGGGGAGGGGATTCACCCCTCCACTTT. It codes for CASSWGGDSPLHF.

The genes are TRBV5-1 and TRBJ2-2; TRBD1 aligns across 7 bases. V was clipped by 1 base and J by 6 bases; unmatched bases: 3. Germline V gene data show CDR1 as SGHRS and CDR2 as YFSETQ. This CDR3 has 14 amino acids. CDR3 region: CASSLTGVAGELFF. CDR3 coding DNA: TGCGCCAGCAGCTTGACAGGGGTGGCCGGGGAGCTGTTTTTT.

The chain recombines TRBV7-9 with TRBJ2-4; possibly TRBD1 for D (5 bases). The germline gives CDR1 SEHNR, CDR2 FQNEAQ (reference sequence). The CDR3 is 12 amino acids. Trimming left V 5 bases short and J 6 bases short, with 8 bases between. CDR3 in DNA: TGTGCCAGCAGCCCGGACATAAACATTCAGTACTTC. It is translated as CASSPDINIQYF.

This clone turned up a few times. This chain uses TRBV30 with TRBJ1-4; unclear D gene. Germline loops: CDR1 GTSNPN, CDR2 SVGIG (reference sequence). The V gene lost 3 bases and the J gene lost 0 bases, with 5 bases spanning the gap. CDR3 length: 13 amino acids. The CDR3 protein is CAWRSATNEKLFF. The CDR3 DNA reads TGTGCCTGGAGGAGTGCAACTAATGAAAAACTGTTTTTT.

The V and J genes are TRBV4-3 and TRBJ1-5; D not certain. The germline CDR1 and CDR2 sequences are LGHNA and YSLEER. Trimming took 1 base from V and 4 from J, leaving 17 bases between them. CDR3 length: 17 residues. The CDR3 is CASSQGGGSRWNQPQHF. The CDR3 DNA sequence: TGCGCCAGCAGCCAAGGGGGAGGATCCCGCTGGAATCAGCCCCAGCATTTT.

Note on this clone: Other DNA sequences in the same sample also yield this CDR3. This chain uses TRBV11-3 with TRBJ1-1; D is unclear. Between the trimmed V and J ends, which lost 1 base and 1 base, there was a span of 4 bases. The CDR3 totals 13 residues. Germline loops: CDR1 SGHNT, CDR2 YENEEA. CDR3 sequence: CASSLGQNTEAFF. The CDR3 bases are TGTGCCAGCAGCTTAGGACAGAACACTGAAGCTTTCTTT.